Listed below are T cell receptor beta chains from one sample, sequenced in a study of shared clonotypes between healthy human individuals. TCRdb's table, derived via immunoSEQ multiplex PCR, lists solely in-frame clones and lacks some. The data hold some 2,100,000 clones, with 95% observed a single time. The sequenced material came from naive CD4+ T cells sorted from blood. These receptors were obtained from a man aged 18 to 30 in good health. Each CDR3 is given with its conserved first and last residue. A D gene is named only where the DNA matches it firmly. Clone sizes are given selectively: once, few, many, or a class where the clone is expanded.

size	V	J	D	DNA	CDR3
.	TRBV5-1	TRBJ2-7	.	TGCGCCAGCAGCCTGATTCCCGGGACCTACCAAATTTACGAGCAGTACTTC	CASSLIPGTYQIYEQYF
once	TRBV30	TRBJ1-2	.	TGTTCACTCCGGTATGGAGCCTATGGCTACACCTTC	CSLRYGAYGYTF
.	TRBV2	TRBJ1-6	.	TGTGCCAGCACCCGGGGGCCGGGTTCACCCCTCCACTTT	CASTRGPGSPLHF
.	TRBV6-5	TRBJ1-5	.	TGTGCCAGCAGCCGAGGACAGCAGAATCAGCCCCAGCATTTT	CASSRGQQNQPQHF
.	TRBV6-1	TRBJ2-1	.	TGTGCCAGCAGTGCCGGCGTGGGGGTGACCAACAATGAGCAGTTCTTC	CASSAGVGVTNNEQFF
.	TRBV6-1	TRBJ1-5	.	TGTGCCAGCAGTGATTCGGGACTGGTCAATCAGCCCCAGCATTTT	CASSDSGLVNQPQHF
.	TRBV10-3	TRBJ2-7	.	TGTGCCATCAGTGAGTCGTTGGTTACCTACGAGCAGTACTTC	CAISESLVTYEQYF
.	TRBV28	TRBJ1-3	.	TGTGCCAGCAGTTTGCAGGGGTTTGAAAACACCATATATTTT	CASSLQGFENTIYF
.	TRBV6-1	TRBJ1-3	.	TGTGCCAGCAGTGAATCCGGACCGACCTCTGGAAACACCATATATTTT	CASSESGPTSGNTIYF
.	TRBV6-5	TRBJ2-5	.	TGTGCCAGCAAAAGGCAGTCGGAGACCCAGTACTTC	CASKRQSETQYF
.	TRBV2	TRBJ1-1	.	TGTGCCAGCAGTGTTAGGGGCACTGAAGCTTTCTTT	CASSVRGTEAFF
once	TRBV9	TRBJ2-7	.	TGTGCCAGCAGCGTAGACGGCGGGACTTCGTCGGGCCACGAGCAGTACTTC	CASSVDGGTSSGHEQYF
.	TRBV5-4	TRBJ2-7	.	TGTGCCAGCAGCGAAGTCCTGTCGATGGGGGAGCAGTACTTC	CASSEVLSMGEQYF
.	TRBV7-9	TRBJ1-2	.	TGTGCCAGCAGCCTTGCTACAGGGACGACTAACTATGGCTACACCTTC	CASSLATGTTNYGYTF
few	TRBV6-5	TRBJ1-6	.	TGTGCCAGCAGTAGAGGACAATCAGATTCACCCCTCCACTTT	CASSRGQSDSPLHF
.	TRBV7-9	TRBJ1-5	.	TGTGCCAGCAGCCCCGGAACAGATCAGCCCCAGCATTTT	CASSPGTDQPQHF
.	TRBV9	TRBJ1-6	.	TGTGCCAGCAGCCTCGGGGAGGTCTATAATTCACCCCTCCACTTT	CASSLGEVYNSPLHF
.	TRBV27	TRBJ1-2	.	TGTGCCAGCAGTAGGGGACATCTGGGTACTGGCTACACCTTC	CASSRGHLGTGYTF
.	TRBV7-9	TRBJ2-7	TRBD2	TGTGCCAGCAGCTTTTCGGGGGGCTACGAGCAGTACTTC	CASSFSGGYEQYF
.	TRBV2	TRBJ1-1	.	TGTGCCAGCAGAGATAACAAGCGGGACACAGACTTT	CASRDNKRDTDF
.	TRBV28	TRBJ2-1	TRBD1	TGTGCCAGCAGGACTCCAGGGGGTTCCTACAATGAGCAGTTCTTC	CASRTPGGSYNEQFF
.	TRBV5-4	TRBJ2-3	.	TGTGCCAGCACCCCTGTTACACTGGGAGATACGCAGTATTTT	CASTPVTLGDTQYF
.	TRBV6-5	TRBJ1-1	.	TGTGCCATCGGTCAGGCTACTGAAGCTTTCTTT	CAIGQATEAFF